A selection of T cell receptor beta chains follows, all from one sample in a study of cytomegalovirus exposure and HLA in healthy donors. Produced via immunoSEQ multiplex PCR; TCRdb's table is partial and in-frame only. The sample carries fewer than 150,000 clones, around 80% recorded once. Material for sequencing was PBMCs. The receptor set was obtained from a man in his forties in good health and CMV-seropositive. Each CDR3 is given with its conserved first and last residue. D genes are given only for firm matches. Only some rows state a clone size, as once, few, many or a class for expanded clones.

TRBD1,TRBV7-9,TRBJ1-4,.,CASSHVGTGVLATNEKLFF,TGTGCCAGCAGCCATGTTGGGACAGGGGTCCTTGCAACTAATGAAAAACTGTTTTTT
TRBD1,TRBV2,TRBJ2-1,.,CASSLNGQGFYNEQFF,TGTGCCAGCAGTTTAAACGGACAGGGCTTCTACAATGAGCAGTTCTTC
.,TRBV19,TRBJ2-1,.,CASSLAREYNEQFF,TGTGCCAGTAGCCTCGCCAGGGAATACAATGAGCAGTTCTTC
.,TRBV7-9,TRBJ1-1,.,CASSSRTKNTEAFF,TGTGCCAGCAGCTCCAGGACTAAGAACACTGAAGCTTTCTTT
.,TRBV5-1,TRBJ2-7,.,CASSLVGIEQYF,TGCGCCAGCAGCTTGGTCGGGATCGAGCAGTACTTC
.,TRBV5-4,TRBJ2-1,.,CASSLPGSYNEQFF,TGTGCCAGCAGCTTGCCAGGGTCCTACAATGAGCAGTTCTTC
.,TRBV25-1,TRBJ1-4,.,CASSKGGRATNEKLFF,TGTGCCAGCAGTAAAGGGGGGAGGGCAACTAATGAAAAACTGTTTTTT
TRBD1,TRBV6-5,TRBJ1-1,.,CASSYRAGQGAEAFF,TGTGCCAGCAGTTACCGCGCGGGACAGGGGGCGGAAGCTTTCTTT
.,TRBV7-8,TRBJ1-6,.,CASTQNNNSPLHF,TGTGCCAGCACCCAAAACAATAATTCACCCCTCCACTTT
TRBD1,TRBV19,TRBJ2-3,.,CASRLTGGDTQYF,TGTGCCAGTAGACTGACAGGGGGAGATACGCAGTATTTT
.,TRBV27,TRBJ2-7,.,CASSLTEAGSYEQYF,TGTGCCAGCAGTTTAACCGAGGCAGGGTCCTACGAGCAGTACTTC
.,TRBV5-4,TRBJ2-3,.,CASSSNRAYISDTQYF,TGTGCCAGCAGCTCCAACAGGGCTTACATTTCAGATACGCAGTATTTT
TRBD2,TRBV7-6,TRBJ2-3,once,CASSLASGLAGDTQYF,TGTGCCAGCAGCTTAGCGTCCGGACTAGCTGGGGATACGCAGTATTTT
TRBD1,TRBV2,TRBJ1-4,.,CASSEEKSGDRGIF,TGTGCCAGCAGTGAAGAGAAGTCGGGAGACAGGGGGATTTTT
.,TRBV27,TRBJ2-7,.,CASSLSTGHYEQYF,TGTGCCAGCAGTTTATCGACGGGACACTACGAGCAGTACTTC
TRBD2,TRBV7-8,TRBJ2-1,few,CASRLAGGIDEQFF,TGTGCCAGTCGACTAGCGGGAGGTATCGATGAGCAGTTCTTC
.,TRBV5-1,TRBJ1-6,.,CASSLDLSSYNSPLHF,TGCGCCAGCAGCTTGGACTTGAGCTCCTATAATTCACCCCTCCACTTT
.,TRBV5-8,TRBJ2-6,.,CASSSTGSGANVLTF,TGTGCCAGCAGTTCCACAGGGTCTGGGGCCAACGTCCTGACTTTC
.,TRBV9,TRBJ2-7,.,CASSVGATPFYEQYF,TGTGCCAGCAGCGTAGGGGCGACACCATTCTACGAGCAGTACTTC
.,TRBV6-6,TRBJ1-1,few,CASRDRMNTEAFF,TGTGCCAGCAGGGACAGAATGAACACTGAAGCTTTCTTT
.,TRBV27,TRBJ2-7,.,CASTSSGRSYEQYF,TGTGCCAGCACATCTTCAGGCCGCTCCTACGAGCAGTACTTC
TRBD2,TRBV7-2,TRBJ2-1,.,CASSLVGSGRAFEQFF,TGTGCCAGCAGCTTAGTAGGTAGCGGGAGGGCCTTTGAGCAGTTCTTC
TRBD2,TRBV27,TRBJ2-1,.,CGSGSKSYNEQFF,TGTGGTAGCGGGAGTAAGTCCTACAATGAGCAGTTCTTC
TRBD1,TRBV19,TRBJ1-5,.,CASSIRQGNQPQHF,TGTGCCAGTAGTATTCGACAGGGGAATCAGCCCCAGCATTTT
.,TRBV2,TRBJ2-7,.,CASSEQGRLSEQYF,TGTGCCAGCAGTGAACAGGGGCGGCTCAGCGAGCAGTACTTC
TRBD1,TRBV2,TRBJ2-7,.,CASSGGQGETYEQYF,TGTGCCAGCAGTGGCGGACAGGGGGAGACTTACGAGCAGTACTTC
TRBD1,TRBV10-3,TRBJ1-2,few,CAISGQGSDGYTF,TGTGCCATCAGCGGACAGGGTTCGGATGGCTACACCTTC
TRBD1,TRBV15,TRBJ1-5,.,CATSRSGQGTQPQHF,TGTGCCACCAGCAGATCGGGACAGGGGACTCAGCCCCAGCATTTT
TRBD1,TRBV4-2,TRBJ2-7,.,CASSQTDRAHYEQYF,TGTGCCAGCAGCCAAACGGACAGGGCCCACTACGAGCAGTACTTC
TRBD1,TRBV5-1,TRBJ1-2,.,CASSLAGTGGGYTF,TGCGCCAGCAGCTTGGCCGGAACAGGGGGTGGCTACACCTTC
.,TRBV27,TRBJ2-7,.,CASSLAGSYEQYF,TGTGCCAGCAGTTTAGCGGGATCCTACGAGCAGTACTTC
.,TRBV19,TRBJ2-7,.,CASSNIGIAEPYEQYF,TGTGCCAGTAGTAACATCGGAATAGCGGAGCCCTACGAGCAGTACTTC
.,TRBV7-2,TRBJ2-7,.,CASSPRQTGSYEQYF,TGTGCCAGCAGCCCCCGGCAAACAGGGTCCTACGAGCAGTACTTC
.,TRBV6-5,TRBJ2-7,once,CASSYSAEAYEQYF,TGTGCCAGCAGTTACTCGGCCGAGGCCTACGAGCAGTACTTC
.,TRBV6-6,TRBJ1-1,few,CASSYKYRENTEAFF,TGTGCCAGCAGTTACAAATACAGGGAGAACACTGAAGCTTTCTTT
TRBD1,TRBV18,TRBJ2-7,.,CASSPDRVYEQYF,TGTGCCAGCTCACCTGACAGGGTTTACGAGCAGTACTTC
.,TRBV28,TRBJ1-6,.,CASTVNYQNSPLHF,TGTGCCAGCACGGTAAACTATCAAAATTCACCCCTCCACTTT
TRBD2,TRBV29-1,TRBJ2-1,.,CSVEKRLAGGAYNEQFF,TGCAGCGTTGAAAAGCGGCTAGCGGGAGGTGCCTACAATGAGCAGTTCTTC
.,TRBV19,TRBJ2-1,.,CASRTYNEQFF,TGTGCCAGTAGGACATACAATGAGCAGTTCTTC
.,TRBV5-1,TRBJ2-7,.,CASSLGGKEDEQYF,TGCGCCAGCAGCTTGGGAGGCAAGGAAGACGAGCAGTACTTC
.,TRBV19,TRBJ1-1,.,CASSISLNTEAFF,TGTGCCAGTAGTATTTCCTTGAACACTGAAGCTTTCTTT
.,TRBV5-1,TRBJ1-1,.,CASSFTGTEAFF,TGCGCCAGCAGCTTCACGGGGACTGAAGCTTTCTTT
TRBD2,TRBV2,TRBJ2-4,.,CASRLGLAGGPGARYF,TGTGCCAGCAGATTAGGACTAGCGGGAGGGCCAGGGGCTAGGTACTTC
TRBD1,TRBV7-2,TRBJ1-4,.,CASSPHPGQGLMKLFF,TGTGCCAGCAGCCCCCACCCGGGACAGGGGCTAATGAAACTGTTTTTT
TRBD1,TRBV7-2,TRBJ1-5,.,CASSLAARGFDQPQHF,TGTGCCAGCAGCTTAGCGGCCAGGGGGTTTGATCAGCCCCAGCATTTT
TRBD1,TRBV4-3,TRBJ2-7,.,CASSEHQDRAYEQYF,TGCGCCAGCAGCGAACACCAAGACAGGGCCTACGAGCAGTACTTC
.,TRBV7-2,TRBJ1-1,.,CASSLGFWSTEAFF,TGTGCCAGCAGCTTAGGTTTCTGGAGCACTGAAGCTTTCTTT
TRBD2,TRBV4-3,TRBJ2-2,.,CASRLAGVDTGELFF,TGCGCCAGCAGACTAGCGGGAGTGGACACCGGGGAGCTGTTTTTT
TRBD2,TRBV5-4,TRBJ2-1,.,CASSPGGTSGNNEQFF,TGTGCCAGCAGCCCTGGCGGAACTAGCGGTAACAATGAGCAGTTCTTC
.,TRBV19,TRBJ2-7,.,CASSSRGGFSYEQYF,TGTGCCAGTAGTTCAAGGGGGGGGTTCTCCTACGAGCAGTACTTC
.,TRBV5-8,TRBJ2-5,.,CASSFVSETQYF,TGTGCCAGCAGTTTCGTATCTGAGACCCAGTACTTC
TRBD1,TRBV5-4,TRBJ1-6,.,CASSLDRGNSPLHF,TGTGCCAGCAGCTTGGACAGGGGTAATTCACCCCTCCACTTT
.,TRBV2,TRBJ2-5,.,CASSGVSLGRKETQYF,TGTGCCAGCAGTGGGGTCAGCTTGGGCCGGAAAGAGACCCAGTACTTC